A single sample gave rise to the 32 T cell receptor beta chains below, sequenced in a study of patients and donors after allogeneic stem cell transplantation. MiXCR, applied by TCRdb to the RT-PCR reads, yields one record per CDR3 protein. The repertoire holds approximately 430,000 distinct CDR3 sequences, with 16% as singletons. Sequenced: blood, either unsorted or a sorted T cell fraction (not recorded which). All receptors come from a human donor who was either an allogeneic HSCT recipient or a stem cell or donor lymphocyte infusion donor (not recorded which). It is not recorded whose cells these are; they may come from a transplant donor.

The sample holds a few counts of this clonotype. V is TRBV2 and J is TRBJ1-1; D gene ambiguous. Trimming took 10 bases from V and 1 from J, leaving 10 bases between them. CDR1 is SNHLY and CDR2 is FYNNEI in the germline V gene. The CDR3 has 12 amino acids. In nucleotides, the CDR3 is TGTGCCACGGGGTGGGGGAACACTGAAGCTTTCTTT. As protein: CATGWGNTEAFF. Using reference TRBV2 and TRBJ1-1 for the parts outside the CDR3, the full variable domain is EPEVTQTPSHQVTQMGQEVILRCVPISNHLYFYWYRQILGQKVEFLVSFYNNEISEKSEIFDDQFSVERPDGSNFTLKIRSTKLEDSAMYFCATGWGNTEAFFGQGTRLTVV.

J is TRBJ2-2 and V is TRBV24-1, with TRBD1 identical over 10 bases. V dropped 4 bases and J dropped 1; count of bases not matched to a gene: 2. Germline assignment: CDR1 KGHDR and CDR2 SFDVKD. The CDR3 totals 16 residues. Written as DNA, the CDR3 is TGTGCCACCAGTGAGGGGACAGGGGAGAACACCGGGGAGCTGTTTTTT. It encodes CATSEGTGENTGELFF.

J is TRBJ2-7 and V is TRBV5-5; the D gene is possibly TRBD2 (6 bases). Germline CDR1 and CDR2: SGHKS and YYEKEE (reference sequence). V was pared by 2 bases and J by 2 bases, with 11 bases between. The CDR3 length is 14 residues. This chain's CDR3 is CASSLWGVPYEQYF. The DNA of the CDR3 is TGTGCCAGCAGCTTATGGGGGGTTCCCTACGAGCAGTACTTC. Complete variable domain (other parts from reference TRBV5-5 and TRBJ2-7): DAGVTQSPTHLIKTRGQQVTLRCSPISGHKSVSWYQQVLGQGPQFIFQYYEKEERGRGNFPDRFSARQFPNYSSELNVNALLLGDSALYLCASSLWGVPYEQYFGPGTRLTVT.

A few counts support this clonotype. The chain is built from TRBV2 and TRBJ1-3; 8 bases match TRBD1. J lost 6 bases, V lost 7 bases, and 8 bases had no gene match. From germline, CDR1 is SNHLY and CDR2 FYNNEI. The CDR3 spans 14 residues. DNA for the CDR3: TGTGCCAGCACTCGGGACAGGAGTAAAAACACCATATATTTT. It codes for CASTRDRSKNTIYF.

The rearrangement links TRBV13 to TRBJ2-2; D is unclear. Trimming stripped 3 bases from V and 5 bases from J, with 7 bases between. Looked up from germline, CDR1 is PRHDT and CDR2 is FYEKMQ (reference sequence). The CDR3 has 13 amino acids. CDR3 amino acids: CASSFLTTGELFF. The CDR3 bases are TGTGCCAGCAGCTTCCTGACTACCGGGGAGCTGTTTTTT.

This clonotype has a handful of counts. J is TRBJ2-7 and V is TRBV15; D ambiguous. Germline CDR1 is LNHNV and CDR2 is YYDKDF (reference sequence). The CDR3 is 15 residues long. V shed 3 bases and J shed 0 bases, with 12 bases lying between them. CDR3 region: CATSSYRAFSYEQYF. Written as DNA, the CDR3 is TGTGCCACCAGCAGCTACCGGGCCTTCTCCTACGAGCAGTACTTC.

This clonotype was observed a few times. V and J are TRBV6-5 and TRBJ2-1; D remains ambiguous. Germline V gene sequence: CDR1 MNHEY, CDR2 SVGAGI. The CDR3 runs 14 residues. V was trimmed by 0 bases and J by 0 bases, leaving 3 bases between them. CDR3 nucleotide sequence: TGTGCCAGCAGTTACTCCATCTCCTACAATGAGCAGTTCTTC. It encodes CASSYSISYNEQFF.

J is TRBJ2-7 and V is TRBV12-3 or TRBV12-4; a weak D match, TRBD2 (7 bases). The V end lost 3 bases, the J end lost 5 bases, and 17 bases lay between the germline ends. The CDR3 length is 15 residues. CDR3 residues: CASSFRGGFTDEQYF. The CDR3 DNA follows: TGTGCCAGCAGTTTTAGGGGGGGGTTTACTGACGAGCAGTACTTC.

This clonotype occurred a few times. The chain has TRBV2 and TRBJ2-1, with D perhaps TRBD1 (5 bases). The length of the CDR3 is 15 residues. Trimming removed 8 bases at V and 0 bases at J, with 14 bases between. Looked up from germline, CDR1 is SNHLY and CDR2 is FYNNEI. The CDR3 nucleotides are TGTGCCAGCGATTTAGACAGCAGCTCCTACAATGAGCAGTTCTTC. Its translation: CASDLDSSSYNEQFF.

The V and J genes are TRBV27 and TRBJ2-1; no firm D call. CDR1 and CDR2 (germline): MNHEY, SMNVEV (reference sequence). The CDR3 runs 15 residues. V lost 1 base and J lost 1, with 8 bases in between. The DNA of the CDR3 is TGTGCCAGCAGTTTATTAGGGTTATCCTACAATGAGCAGTTCTTC. Protein: CASSLLGLSYNEQFF.

This clonotype has at least ten counts. The chain uses TRBV5-1 and TRBJ1-1, with D maybe TRBD1 (6 bases). The CDR3 covers 17 residues. The germline gives CDR1 SGHRS, CDR2 YFSETQ. Trimming stripped 2 bases from V and 1 base from J, with 18 bases between. CDR3 bases: TGCGCCAGCAGCTTTCAGGGGTATCGCCCCCAGAACACTGAAGCTTTCTTT. Protein product: CASSFQGYRPQNTEAFF.

This clonotype has just a few counts. This rearrangement joins TRBV19 to TRBJ1-4; a possible D gene is TRBD1 (6 bases). The germline gives CDR1 LNHDA, CDR2 SQIVND (reference sequence). The CDR3 consists of 14 residues. V dropped 8 bases and J dropped 6 bases, with 16 bases sitting between them. CDR3 residues: CASGTGRRDEKLFF. In DNA form, the CDR3 reads TGTGCCAGTGGTACAGGGCGTAGGGATGAAAAACTGTTTTTT.

For this clonotype: The junction departs from germline at one end; a sequencing error may be responsible. This rearrangement joins TRBV15 to TRBJ1-4, with D perhaps TRBD1 (5 bases). This CDR3 is built from 15 residues. Germline V gene lookup returns CDR1 LNHNV and CDR2 YYDKDF (reference sequence). CDR3 coding DNA: TGTGCCACCAGCTCCTCCGGGACTAGAGGCGAAAAACCGTTTTTT. Translating it yields CATSSSGTRGEKPFF.

Only a few counts were recorded for this clonotype. V gene TRBV20-1 combines with J gene TRBJ1-5; D not resolved. This CDR3 has 15 amino acids. Germline CDR1 reads DFQATT; CDR2 reads SNEGSKA (reference sequence). V was trimmed by 0 bases and J by 1 base, leaving 10 bases between them. The CDR3 here is CSARDQRGSNQPQHF. CDR3 nucleotides: TGCAGTGCTAGAGATCAACGAGGGAGCAATCAGCCCCAGCATTTT.

This clonotype was detected a few times. The chain couples TRBV4-2 to TRBJ1-4; 9 positions match TRBD1. Germline values: CDR1 LGHNA, CDR2 YNFKEQ. The CDR3 sequence is 14 residues long. The V and J ends lost 6 bases and 5 bases, in that order; junction bases with no gene match: 4. CDR3 residues: CASRQTGGNEKLFF. The CDR3 DNA reads as TGTGCCAGCAGACAAACAGGGGGCAATGAAAAACTGTTTTTT.

This clonotype was detected a few times. V usage is TRBV9 and J usage is TRBJ2-7; no reliable D call. Trimming removed 0 bases at V and 6 bases at J, with 16 bases between. Germline CDR1 is SGDLS and CDR2 is YYNGEE. The CDR3 loop spans 15 amino acids. CDR3 nucleotides: TGTGCCAGCAGCGTAGACGGTGGGTGGTTCAGCGAGCAGTACTTC. Amino acid sequence: CASSVDGGWFSEQYF. Full variable domain (outside the CDR3, taken from reference TRBV9 and TRBJ2-7): DSGVTQTPKHLITATGQRVTLRCSPRSGDLSVYWYQQSLDQGLQFLIQYYNGEERAKGNILERFSAQQFPDLHSELNLSSLELGDSALYFCASSVDGGWFSEQYFGPGTRLTVT.

A few counts support this clonotype. The chain links TRBV24-1 to TRBJ2-7; D possibly matches TRBD1 or TRBD2 (5 bases each). Deletions cut 5 bases from V and 2 bases from J, with 9 bases between. The CDR3 is 13 residues long. Looked up from germline, CDR1 is KGHDR and CDR2 is SFDVKD. The CDR3 bases are TGTGCCACCAGTGGAGGGGCCCCCTACGAGCAGTACTTC. Its protein is CATSGGAPYEQYF.

This clonotype was detected a few times. The rearrangement joins TRBV5-1 to TRBJ2-5; maybe TRBD2 (6 bases). From germline, CDR1 is SGHRS and CDR2 YFSETQ. V was trimmed by 0 bases and J by 6 bases, leaving 12 bases between them. CDR3 length equals 14 residues. CDR3 loop: CASSLAFAGQTQYF. The DNA for the CDR3 is TGCGCCAGCAGCTTGGCCTTTGCGGGACAGACCCAGTACTTC.

The chain links TRBV6-1 to TRBJ2-7, with TRBD2 matching 10 bases. The CDR3 has 15 residues. V shed 6 bases, J shed 5 bases, and the junction held 10 bases outside the gene matches. CDR1 MNHNS and CDR2 SASEGT come from the germline V gene. The CDR3 spells CASSVSGTSEHEQYF. The CDR3, as DNA: TGTGCCAGCAGCGTCTCCGGGACTAGCGAGCACGAGCAGTACTTC.

In this sample, this clonotype turned up many times. V is TRBV20-1 and J is TRBJ2-5, with D tentatively TRBD2 (6 bases). The germline V and J ends were trimmed by 1 base and 2 bases, with 11 bases remaining between them. CDR1 and CDR2 (germline): DFQATT, SNEGSKA (reference sequence). This CDR3 comprises 14 residues. CDR3 loop: CSARVLGRQETQYF. DNA for the CDR3: TGCAGTGCTAGAGTTCTAGGGAGGCAAGAGACCCAGTACTTC.

This clonotype was counted a few times. CDR3 in amino acids: CASSSLRREGSYNEQFF. CDR3 nucleotide sequence: TGTGCCAGCAGCTCTCTAAGGCGGGAGGGCTCCTACAATGAGCAGTTCTTC. The chain couples TRBV5-6 to TRBJ2-1; 9 nucleotides align to TRBD2. The CDR3 covers 17 residues. Losses at the gene ends were 3 bases for V and 0 bases for J; bases not matched to a gene: 7. Germline loops: CDR1 SGHDT, CDR2 YYEEEE.

This chain uses TRBV5-1 with TRBJ2-1, with 9 nucleotides matching TRBD2. This CDR3 spans 18 amino acids. Germline CDR1 SGHRS, CDR2 YFSETQ. Trimming at V came to 4 bases and at J to 1 base, leaving 12 bases not matched to a gene. Written as DNA, the CDR3 is TGCGCCAGCAGCCCGGCGGGGGGGAGAGATTTGTCCTACAATGAGCAGTTCTTC. Amino acid sequence: CASSPAGGRDLSYNEQFF.

A few counts support this clonotype. The J gene is TRBJ2-4, the V gene TRBV7-8, with a possible D match to TRBD2 (5 bases). Germline V CDR1 and CDR2: SGHVS, FQNEAQ. This CDR3 has 14 amino acids. V dropped 4 bases and J dropped 7 bases, with 14 bases sitting between them. The CDR3 DNA reads as TGTGCCAGCAGCTCCCGGACGAGAGGGAACATTCAGTACTTC. Translation: CASSSRTRGNIQYF.

In its sample, this clonotype was seen a few times. The chain couples TRBV20-1 to TRBJ2-1; D is ambiguous. Per the germline V gene, CDR1 is DFQATT and CDR2 is SNEGSKA (reference sequence). The V end lost 4 bases, the J end lost 7 bases, and 14 bases lay between the germline ends. The CDR3 contains 13 residues. In DNA form, the CDR3 reads TGCAGTGCTACCTCAGGTGGACGTAATGAGCAGTTCTTC. Its protein is CSATSGGRNEQFF.

The table lists this clonotype with a few counts. The chain joins TRBV2 to TRBJ1-1; 9 bases align to TRBD1. The CDR3 contains 15 residues. Germline values: CDR1 SNHLY, CDR2 FYNNEI. Trimming took 3 bases from V and 1 from J; bases not matched to a gene: 3. The CDR3: CASSETGGPNTEAFF. CDR3 coding DNA: TGTGCCAGCAGTGAGACAGGGGGACCGAACACTGAAGCTTTCTTT. The full variable domain, in which reference TRBV2 and TRBJ1-1 provide the parts outside the CDR3, is EPEVTQTPSHQVTQMGQEVILRCVPISNHLYFYWYRQILGQKVEFLVSFYNNEISEKSEIFDDQFSVERPDGSNFTLKIRSTKLEDSAMYFCASSETGGPNTEAFFGQGTRLTVV.

There are a few counts of this clonotype. The chain links TRBV21-1 to TRBJ2-7; the table gives TRBD1 as D, unverified against the DNA. TRBV21-1 corresponds to a pseudogene. The CDR3 runs to 18 residues. This CDR3 is CASSTLKEGDIRDYEQYF. DNA for the CDR3: TGTGCCAGCAGCACGTTAAAAGAGGGGGATATTAGGGACTACGAGCAGTACTTC.

V gene TRBV20-1 combines with J gene TRBJ1-1, with 7 bases aligning to TRBD1. V lost 6 bases, J lost 4 bases, and 8 bases stayed unmatched. The germline V gene has CDR1 DFQATT and CDR2 SNEGSKA (reference sequence). The CDR3 is 13 residues long. CDR3 region: CSAVGDSGTEAFF. The CDR3 coding sequence is TGCAGTGCCGTGGGGGACAGCGGCACTGAAGCTTTCTTT.

The rearrangement links TRBV7-3 to TRBJ2-1; 8 positions match TRBD2. The CDR3 covers 13 residues. The germline V gene has CDR1 SGHTA and CDR2 FQGTGA. The ends lost 3 bases at V and 8 bases at J; junction bases unmatched: 3. The CDR3 sequence: CASSFGREDEQFF. The CDR3 nucleotides read TGTGCCAGCAGCTTCGGGCGGGAGGATGAGCAGTTCTTC.

This chain uses TRBV7-9 with TRBJ1-1, with 9 bases that match TRBD1. Trimming removed 6 bases from V and 1 base from J; junction bases left unmatched: 12. Germline V gene lookup returns CDR1 SEHNR and CDR2 FQNEAQ (reference sequence). CDR3 length: 17 amino acids. This chain's CDR3 is CASSPGQGRKGNTEAFF. The CDR3 nucleotides read TGTGCCAGCAGTCCCGGACAGGGGAGAAAAGGGAACACTGAAGCTTTCTTT.

This sequence joins TRBV7-9 and TRBJ2-7; D unclear. There are 15 residues in the CDR3. Trimming took 1 base from V and 6 from J, leaving 16 bases between them. CDR1 is SEHNR and CDR2 is FQNEAQ in the germline V gene (reference sequence). The CDR3 DNA sequence: TGTGCCAGCAGCTTAGATCGGAGTGCGGCACTCGAGCAGTACTTC. Its translation: CASSLDRSAALEQYF.

This clonotype has ten or more counts. The J gene is TRBJ2-5, the V gene TRBV3-1; D gene ambiguous. The germline V and J ends were trimmed by 0 bases and 6 bases, with 5 bases remaining between them. The CDR3 consists of 12 residues. CDR1 is LGHDT, CDR2 YNNKEL, per germline (reference sequence). The CDR3 DNA is TGTGCCAGCAGCCAAGACCGACAGACCCAGTACTTC. This codes for CASSQDRQTQYF.

In this sample, this clonotype turned up many times. The chain employs TRBV5-1 and TRBJ2-6, with TRBD1 as a possible D gene (6 bases). Trimming stripped 5 bases from V and 0 bases from J, with 15 bases between. From germline, CDR1 is SGHRS and CDR2 YFSETQ. The CDR3 has 17 residues. The CDR3 sequence: CASRLGHLFSGANVLTF. CDR3 coding DNA: TGCGCCAGCAGGCTGGGACATCTCTTCTCTGGGGCCAACGTCCTGACTTTC.